This entry concerns a single TCR beta chain. This clonotype has just a few counts. Its antigen is currently not known. Per-nucleotide qualities are absent, and no much larger clonotype sits a single base away. The source of the sample is a study of CD8+CD57+ T cells in acquired aplastic anemia (dated by TCRdb to between 2018 and 2020). Context from the whole study: Extracted DNA from sorted CD4+ and CD8+ cells averaged approximately 3.4 ug, ranging from 0.2 to 27.4 ug. CD8+CD57+ expansion was defined as a frequency above the mean frequency observed in healthy subjects. General conclusions and limits of the study: Approximately 27 CD8+ CDR3 sequences were found in both patients and controls but appeared to be highly expressed in patients and within the immunodominant clones of the patients. CD8+ Simpson's diversity did not differ significantly between patients and healthy controls (P=0.060).

Flow cytometry had shown CD8+CD57+ cell expansion in the patients selected for sequencing. All patients had severe acquired aplastic anemia diagnosed by International Study of Aplastic Anemia and Agranulocytosis and Camitta criteria. No patient had received any therapy when blood was sampled. In this study, sorted CD4+ and CD8+ T cells from the blood of healthy subjects and of severe aplastic anemia patients had their TCR repertoires deep-sequenced. In the USA, patient enrollment took place under clinicaltrials.gov protocols 00001620, 01623167, 00001397, 00071045, 00081523 and 00961064. Ficoll-Paque density gradient centrifugation was used to isolate peripheral blood mononuclear cells. Before DNA extraction, CD4+ and CD8+ T cells were sorted by FACS or by magnetic beads. Genomic DNA served as template for TCR beta VDJ combination and CDR3 sequence profiling. TCR repertoire sequencing was run on an Illumina HiSeq 2000. Per the source publication's procedure: TRBV/TRBJ rearrangement plots, CDR3 size and DJ length profiles, and Simpson's diversity index were used to evaluate the repertoires. The immunodominant clone was defined as the most abundant DNA sequence in deep sequencing data. CDR3 amino acid sequences were screened for sharing across subjects and compared with published repertoires and the VDJdb database. TCRdb passed the public sequencing reads through fastp at Q25 and MiXCR, retaining productive beta sequences. A single entry per CDR3 protein holds the most common genes and DNA from its merged rows. These V and J calls originate from TCRdb's pipeline instead of the authors' own analysis. Within this sample are hundreds of thousands of distinct CDR3 sequences, with 45% to 65% of them counted one time only. Roughly 1.2% of the sample lies in the top ten.

V is clipped by 3 bases and J by 7 bases, and the sequence between their germline boundaries is 13 bases long. From the germline V gene (reference sequence), CDR1 is LNHDA and CDR2 is SQIVND. The cysteine opens and the phenylalanine closes a CDR3 of 13 amino acids. The kept DNA is CDR3 alone, 39 bases in frame from the first base. The sequence was obtained from a human donor with aplastic anemia. The sample was sorted CD4+, CD8+, or CD8+CD57+ T cells (not recorded which) from PBMCs. In this chain, TRBV19 is recombined with TRBJ2-7; the D segment could be TRBD2, given 6 matching bases. This receptor has the CDR3 CASSMRDRGEQYF. The DNA sequence is as follows: TGTGCCAGTAGTATGAGGGATCGGGGGGAGCAGTACTTC.